This TCR beta chain was identified in a study of cytomegalovirus exposure and HLA in healthy donors. This PCR relied on a set of 60 Vbeta primers and 13 Jbeta primers. The repertoire was sequenced with immunoSEQ multiplex PCR; TCRdb's copy has only in-frame clones and lacks some. The sample lists 100,000 to 150,000 clones; over 15% were seen once. This sequence was found in a female donor in good health and CMV-seropositive. Input material: PBMCs.

As DNA, the CDR3 is TGCAGCGGGGGGCAGGGGTACGAGCAGTACTTC. This codes for CSGGQGYEQYF. The chain employs TRBV29-1 and TRBJ2-7; D is possibly TRBD1 (6 bases). V was clipped by 7 bases and J by 4 bases, with 11 bases between them. This CDR3 region has 11 residues. Germline V gene data show CDR1 as SQVTM and CDR2 as ANQGSEA.